This T cell receptor (beta chain) appears in the sequencing data of a study of blood T cell repertoires in COVID-19. Study details: The analysed material was cDNA or gDNA that came from T cells, B-cell-depleted T cells, or PBMCs.

Original processing notes: Cell counts per sample came from amplifying reference gene primers. The protocol was immunoSEQ multiplex PCR, while the TCRdb copy is restricted to in-frame clones and leaves out a portion. The V and J calls and clone size were taken over from that table, and D and trimming were inferred from the DNA. The table records 200,000 to 300,000 clones, roughly 85% of them present only once. Worth noting for this clone: At one boundary the junction diverges from the germline segment, which might be a read error.

The sample consisted of PBMCs or T cells enriched from blood (not recorded which). The sequence came from a woman aged 45 to 65 with acute COVID-19.

The CDR3 loop reads CASSQPGKLVCF. The CDR3 DNA follows: TGTGCCAGCAGCCAACCAGGGAAGTTGGTCTGCTTC. V and J are TRBV14 and TRBJ2-7; D might be TRBD1 (5 bases). Germline CDR1 SGHDN, CDR2 FVKESK. The CDR3 totals 12 residues.